The next 8 T cell receptor beta chains were all read from a single sample in a study of shared clonotypes between healthy human individuals (dated by TCRdb to 2020 to 2021). Libraries were prepared through the immunoSEQ multiplex PCR assay. The clones in this table, taken by TCRdb from immuneACCESS, are in-frame only. Not every clone is retained; where verified, under half of the shortfall comes from an unresolved V gene, and the cause of the rest is unknown. This sample has fewer than 2.5 million clones in its table, and 80% to 95% of those were observed once. The ten most abundant clones make up roughly 0.39% of the sample. The sequenced sample was naive CD4+ T cells from PBMCs. Read against the paper, the sample's cell subset or site label means: CD45RA+ positively selected. All receptors come from a man between 18 and 29 years old in good health. Some clones in this sample may be carry-over from other donors' samples.

The genes are TRBV11-2 and TRBJ1-3; D is unclear. CDR3 size: 18 residues. Per the germline V gene, CDR1 is SGHAT and CDR2 is FQNNGV. The germline V and J ends were trimmed by 0 bases and 7 bases, with 22 bases remaining between them. The CDR3, as DNA: TGTGCCAGCAGCTTAGATCTTCCACCAGGCCTAAGGGCTAACACCATATATTTT. It specifies CASSLDLPPGLRANTIYF.

J is TRBJ2-1 and V is TRBV2; 8 positions match TRBD2. This CDR3 has 15 residues. With 6 bases clipped from V and 4 bases from J, the junction kept 8 bases outside the gene matches. CDR1 is SNHLY and CDR2 is FYNNEI in the germline V gene. The CDR3 spells CASRGGTRRYNEQFF. The CDR3 DNA follows: TGTGCCAGCAGGGGGGGGACTAGACGGTACAATGAGCAGTTCTTC.

This rearrangement joins TRBV30 to TRBJ2-7, with a possible D match to TRBD1 (5 bases). The ends were cut back, 0 bases at V and 1 base at J, with 10 bases in the middle. Germline CDR1 is GTSNPN and CDR2 is SVGIG (reference sequence). CDR3 size: 14 residues. In nucleotides, the CDR3 is TGTGCCTGGAGTGTACAGGTAGTTTCCTACGAGCAGTACTTC. It translates to CAWSVQVVSYEQYF.

The gene calls are TRBV10-1 and TRBJ1-3; weak D call: TRBD1 (5 bases). CDR1 and CDR2 (germline): WNHNN, SYGVQD (reference sequence). Trimming left V 2 bases short and J 3 bases short, with 11 bases between. This CDR3 contains 15 residues. The CDR3 region is CASSEGGSSGNTIYF. The CDR3 region has the DNA TGCGCCAGCAGTGAGGGGGGTTCGAGTGGAAACACCATATATTTT.

The V and J genes are TRBV19 and TRBJ2-7; 7 nucleotides line up with TRBD1. The CDR3 is made up of 13 amino acids. CDR1 and CDR2 from the germline V gene are LNHDA and SQIVND (reference sequence). V was pared by 6 bases and J by 2 bases, with 4 bases of the junction left unmatched. The CDR3, as DNA: TGTGCCAGTAGCCACAGGGGAACCTACGAGCAGTACTTC. It translates to CASSHRGTYEQYF. The full variable domain, rest sourced from reference TRBV19 and TRBJ2-7, is DGGITQSPKYLFRKEGQNVTLSCEQNLNHDAMYWYRQDPGQGLRLIYYSQIVNDFQKGDIAEGYSVSREKKESFPLTVTSAQKNPTAFYLCASSHRGTYEQYFGPGTRLTVT.

Concerning this clone: Other DNA sequences in the sample encode the same CDR3. The V call is TRBV6-5, the J call TRBJ2-7; D unclear. Germline CDR1 is MNHEY and CDR2 is SVGAGI. This CDR3 spans 11 amino acids. With 0 bases removed from V and 7 bases from J, the gap between germline ends came to 4 bases. The DNA for the CDR3 is TGTGCCAGCAGTTACTCGGATGAGCAGTACTTC. It encodes CASSYSDEQYF.

V is TRBV6-5 and J is TRBJ2-3, with D perhaps TRBD2 (6 bases). The CDR3 spans 13 residues. The germline V and J ends were trimmed by 10 bases and 6 bases, with 17 bases remaining between them. The germline V gene encodes CDR1 MNHEY and CDR2 SVGAGI. CDR3 protein: CATTPPGRDTQYF. CDR3 DNA: TGTGCCACCACCCCCCCGGGGAGGGATACGCAGTATTTT.

As for this clone: The same CDR3 is also encoded by other DNA sequences in this sample. V is TRBV5-4 and J is TRBJ2-1; D might be TRBD2 (6 bases). The CDR3 consists of 15 residues. CDR1 and CDR2 (germline): SGHNT, YYREEE (reference sequence). Trimming removed 0 bases at V and 4 bases at J, with 11 bases between. CDR3 loop: CASSLVGSSYNEQFF. The CDR3 DNA reads as TGTGCCAGCAGCTTGGTCGGGAGCTCTTACAATGAGCAGTTCTTC.